This TCR beta chain was obtained from a study of cytomegalovirus exposure and HLA in healthy donors. PCR was performed using 60 Vbeta and 13 Jbeta primers. Profiling relied on immunoSEQ multiplex PCR, and the TCRdb table lists in-frame clones only, not all of them. The repertoire holds about 130,000 clones, with around 81% as singletons. Points from the study as a whole: Despite most TCR sequences being rare, some public TCRs occurred in many donors. Data from an earlier analysis indicated that most TCR beta V segments were productive either about 90% or about 30% of the time.

The CDR3 totals 14 residues. With 5 bases clipped from V and 5 bases from J, the junction kept 5 bases outside the gene matches. Germline assignment: CDR1 MNHEY and CDR2 SVGAGI. There are a few counts of this clone. Its antigen is still unknown. The V and J genes are TRBV6-5 and TRBJ1-4; 7 nucleotides align to TRBD1. The sequencing input was PBMCs. The clonotype originates from a female donor in good health and CMV-seronegative. DNA of the CDR3: TGTGCCAGCAGTAAGGGGGCGGAGAATGAAAAACTGTTTTTT. It specifies CASSKGAENEKLFF.